This entry concerns a single T cell receptor (beta chain). Produced via immunoSEQ multiplex PCR; TCRdb's table is partial and in-frame only. The top ten hold roughly 18% of the sample, which has about 130,000 clones, about 89% seen once. V was clipped by 6 bases and J by 4 bases; unmatched bases: 18. Germline CDR1 reads WNHNN; CDR2 reads SYGVQD (reference sequence). This CDR3 is built from 19 residues. The sample belongs to a study of blood T cell repertoires in COVID-19. V usage is TRBV10-1 and J usage is TRBJ2-3, with TRBD2 matching over 11 bases. The sequencing sample was made of peripheral blood. This sequence was found in a man aged 45 to 65 with active or convalescent COVID-19. The DNA for the CDR3 is TGCGCCAGCAGCGATACCGGGACTAGCGGAGGGAAAAGGGCAGATACGCAGTATTTT. It is translated as CASSDTGTSGGKRADTQYF.